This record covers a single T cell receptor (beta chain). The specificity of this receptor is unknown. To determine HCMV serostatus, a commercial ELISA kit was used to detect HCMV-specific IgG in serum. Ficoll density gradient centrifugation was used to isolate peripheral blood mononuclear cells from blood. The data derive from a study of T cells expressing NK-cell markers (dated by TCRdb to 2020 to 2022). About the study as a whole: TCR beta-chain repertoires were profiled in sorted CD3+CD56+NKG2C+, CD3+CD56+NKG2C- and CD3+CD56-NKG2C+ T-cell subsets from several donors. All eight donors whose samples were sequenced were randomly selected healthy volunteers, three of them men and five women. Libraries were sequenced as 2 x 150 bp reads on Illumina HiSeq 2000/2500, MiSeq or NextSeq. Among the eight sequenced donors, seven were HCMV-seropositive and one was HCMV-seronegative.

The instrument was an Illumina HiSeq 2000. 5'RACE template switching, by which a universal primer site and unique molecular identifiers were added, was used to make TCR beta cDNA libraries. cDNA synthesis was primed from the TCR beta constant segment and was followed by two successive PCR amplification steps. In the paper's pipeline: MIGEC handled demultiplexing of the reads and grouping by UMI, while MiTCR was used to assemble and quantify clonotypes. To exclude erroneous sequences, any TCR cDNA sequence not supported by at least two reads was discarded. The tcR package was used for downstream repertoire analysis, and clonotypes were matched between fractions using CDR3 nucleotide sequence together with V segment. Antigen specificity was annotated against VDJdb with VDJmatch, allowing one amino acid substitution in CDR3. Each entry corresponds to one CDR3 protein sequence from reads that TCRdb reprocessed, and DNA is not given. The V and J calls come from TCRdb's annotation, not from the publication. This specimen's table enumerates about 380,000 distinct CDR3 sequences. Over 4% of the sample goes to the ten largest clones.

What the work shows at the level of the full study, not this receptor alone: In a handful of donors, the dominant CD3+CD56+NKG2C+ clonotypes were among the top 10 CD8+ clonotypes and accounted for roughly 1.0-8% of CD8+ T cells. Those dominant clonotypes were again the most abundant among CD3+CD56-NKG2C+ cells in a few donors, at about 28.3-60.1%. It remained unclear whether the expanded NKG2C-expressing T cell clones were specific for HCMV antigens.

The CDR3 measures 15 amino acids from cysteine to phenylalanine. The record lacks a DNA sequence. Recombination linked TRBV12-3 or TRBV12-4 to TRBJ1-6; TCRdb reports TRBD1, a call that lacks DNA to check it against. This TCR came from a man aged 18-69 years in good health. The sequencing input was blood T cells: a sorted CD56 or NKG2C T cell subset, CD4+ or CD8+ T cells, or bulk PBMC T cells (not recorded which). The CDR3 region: CASSSVGGKGSPLHF.